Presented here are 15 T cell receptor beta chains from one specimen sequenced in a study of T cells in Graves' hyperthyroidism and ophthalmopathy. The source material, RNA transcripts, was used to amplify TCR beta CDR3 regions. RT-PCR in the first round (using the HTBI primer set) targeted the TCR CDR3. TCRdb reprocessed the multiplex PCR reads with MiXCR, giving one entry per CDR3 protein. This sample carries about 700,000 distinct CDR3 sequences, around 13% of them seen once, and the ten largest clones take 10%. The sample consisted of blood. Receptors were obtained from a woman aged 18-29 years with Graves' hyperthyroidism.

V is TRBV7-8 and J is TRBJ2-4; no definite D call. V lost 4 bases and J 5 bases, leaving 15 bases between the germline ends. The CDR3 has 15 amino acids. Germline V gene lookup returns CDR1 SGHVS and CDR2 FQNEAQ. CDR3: CASSSTGPLENIQYF. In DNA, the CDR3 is TGTGCCAGCAGCTCCACCGGGCCGCTAGAAAACATTCAGTACTTC. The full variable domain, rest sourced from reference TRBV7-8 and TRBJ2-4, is GAGVSQSPRYKVAKRGQDVALRCDPISGHVSLFWYQQALGQGPEFLTYFQNEAQLDKSGLPSDRFFAERPEGSVSTLKIQRTQQEDSAVYLCASSSTGPLENIQYFGAGTRLSVL.

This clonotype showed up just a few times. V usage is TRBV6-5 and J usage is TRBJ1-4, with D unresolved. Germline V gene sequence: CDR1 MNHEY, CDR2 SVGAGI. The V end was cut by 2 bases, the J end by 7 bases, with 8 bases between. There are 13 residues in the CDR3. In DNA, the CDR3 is TGTGCCAGCAGTTACGCGAGGAGTGAAAAACTGTTTTTT. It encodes CASSYARSEKLFF.

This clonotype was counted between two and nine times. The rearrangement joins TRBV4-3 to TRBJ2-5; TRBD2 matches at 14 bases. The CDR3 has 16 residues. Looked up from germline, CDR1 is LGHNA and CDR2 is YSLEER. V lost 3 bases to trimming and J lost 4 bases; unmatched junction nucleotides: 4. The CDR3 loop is CASSHGLAGGGETQYF. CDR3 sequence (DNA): TGCGCCAGCAGCCATGGACTAGCGGGAGGCGGAGAGACCCAGTACTTC.

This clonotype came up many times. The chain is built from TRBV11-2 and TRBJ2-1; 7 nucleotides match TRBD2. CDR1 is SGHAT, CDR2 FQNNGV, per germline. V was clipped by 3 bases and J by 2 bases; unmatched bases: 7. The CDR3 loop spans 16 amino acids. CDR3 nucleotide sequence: TGTGCCAGCAGCTTCGCCGGGACTATAGCCTACAATGAGCAGTTCTTC. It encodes CASSFAGTIAYNEQFF.

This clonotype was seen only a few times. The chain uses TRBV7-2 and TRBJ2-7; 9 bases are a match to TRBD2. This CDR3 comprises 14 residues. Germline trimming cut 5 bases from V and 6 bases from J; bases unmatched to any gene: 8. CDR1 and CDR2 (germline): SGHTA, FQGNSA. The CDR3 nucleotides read TGTGCCAGCAGCAAACAGGGACTAGCTAGCGAGCAGTACTTC. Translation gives CASSKQGLASEQYF.

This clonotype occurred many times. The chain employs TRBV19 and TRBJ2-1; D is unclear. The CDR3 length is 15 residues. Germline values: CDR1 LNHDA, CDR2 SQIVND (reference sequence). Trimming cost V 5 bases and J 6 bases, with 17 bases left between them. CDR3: CASSGRNNRINEQFF. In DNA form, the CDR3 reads TGTGCCAGTAGTGGGCGGAACAACCGGATCAATGAGCAGTTCTTC.

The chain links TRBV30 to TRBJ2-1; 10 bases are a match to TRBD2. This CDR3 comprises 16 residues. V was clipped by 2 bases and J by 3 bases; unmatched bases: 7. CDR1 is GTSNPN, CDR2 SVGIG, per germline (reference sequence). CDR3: CAWSPPTSGRYNEQFF. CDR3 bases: TGTGCCTGGAGTCCCCCGACTAGCGGGCGCTACAATGAGCAGTTCTTC.

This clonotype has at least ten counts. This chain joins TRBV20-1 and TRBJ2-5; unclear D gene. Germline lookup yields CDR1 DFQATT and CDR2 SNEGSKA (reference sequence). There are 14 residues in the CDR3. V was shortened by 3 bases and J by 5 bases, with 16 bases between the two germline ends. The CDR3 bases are TGCAGTGCTAGTTGGGGTAGGGTCGGGGAGACCCAGTACTTC. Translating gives CSASWGRVGETQYF.

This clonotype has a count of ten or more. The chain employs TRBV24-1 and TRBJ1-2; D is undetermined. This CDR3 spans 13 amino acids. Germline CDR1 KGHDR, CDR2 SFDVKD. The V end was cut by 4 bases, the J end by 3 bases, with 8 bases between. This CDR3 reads CATSESWYYGYTF. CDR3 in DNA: TGTGCCACCAGTGAGTCTTGGTACTATGGCTACACCTTC.

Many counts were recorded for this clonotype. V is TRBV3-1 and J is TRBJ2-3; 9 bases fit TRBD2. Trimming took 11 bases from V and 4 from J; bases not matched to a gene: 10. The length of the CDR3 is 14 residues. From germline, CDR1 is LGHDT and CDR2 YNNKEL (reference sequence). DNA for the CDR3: TGTGCCGCGGGGATGCTAGCGGGACCAGATACGCAGTATTTT. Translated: CAAGMLAGPDTQYF.

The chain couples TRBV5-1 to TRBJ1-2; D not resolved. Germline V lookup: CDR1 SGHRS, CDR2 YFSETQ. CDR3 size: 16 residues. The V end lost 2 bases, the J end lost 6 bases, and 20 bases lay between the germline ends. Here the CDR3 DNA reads TGCGCCAGCAGCTTATCCATTTTAAGTGGCAGTCATGGCTACACCTTC. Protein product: CASSLSILSGSHGYTF.

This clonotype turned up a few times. In nucleotides, the CDR3 is TGTGCCAGCAGCTCATCTCAGGCCTCCTACGAGCAGTACTTC. Its protein product is CASSSSQASYEQYF. The chain combines TRBV7-9 with TRBJ2-7; unclear D gene. V was pared by 4 bases and J by 0 bases, with 10 bases between. Germline V gives CDR1 SEHNR, CDR2 FQNEAQ (reference sequence). The CDR3 sequence is 14 residues long.

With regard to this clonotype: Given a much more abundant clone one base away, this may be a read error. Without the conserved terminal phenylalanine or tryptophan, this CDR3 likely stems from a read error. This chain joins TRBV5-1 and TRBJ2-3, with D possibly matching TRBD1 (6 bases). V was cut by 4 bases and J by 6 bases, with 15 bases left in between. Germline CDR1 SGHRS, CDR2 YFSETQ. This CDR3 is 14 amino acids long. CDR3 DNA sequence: TGCGCCAGCAGCCTGGACAGTCGTGGGGATACGCAGTATATT. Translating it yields CASSLDSRGDTQYI.

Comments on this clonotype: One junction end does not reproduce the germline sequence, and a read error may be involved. The CDR3, as DNA: TGCGCCGGCAGCTTGGGTGGGAGTGTATACGAGCAGTACTTC. This gives the protein CAGSLGGSVYEQYF. The rearrangement links TRBV5-1 to TRBJ2-7, with a tentative D call TRBD2 (5 bases). Germline V gives CDR1 SGHRS, CDR2 YFSETQ. The CDR3 consists of 14 residues.

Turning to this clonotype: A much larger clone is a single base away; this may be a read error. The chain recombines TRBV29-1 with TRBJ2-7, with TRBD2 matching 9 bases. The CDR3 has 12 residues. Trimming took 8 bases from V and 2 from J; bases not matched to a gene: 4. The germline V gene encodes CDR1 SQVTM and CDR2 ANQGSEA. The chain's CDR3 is CSFSGRAYEQYF. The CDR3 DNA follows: TGCAGCTTTAGCGGGAGAGCCTACGAGCAGTACTTC.